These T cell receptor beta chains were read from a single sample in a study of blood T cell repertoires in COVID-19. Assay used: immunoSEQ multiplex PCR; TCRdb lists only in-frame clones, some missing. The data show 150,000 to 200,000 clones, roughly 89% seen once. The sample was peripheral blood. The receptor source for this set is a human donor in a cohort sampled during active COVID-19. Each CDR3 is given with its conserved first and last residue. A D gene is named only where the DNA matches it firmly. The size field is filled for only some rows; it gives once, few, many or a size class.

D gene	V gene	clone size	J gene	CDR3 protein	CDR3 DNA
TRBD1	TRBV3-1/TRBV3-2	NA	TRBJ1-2	CASSHPKGQGSDGYTF	TGTGCCAGCAGCCACCCTAAGGGACAGGGATCCGATGGCTACACCTTC
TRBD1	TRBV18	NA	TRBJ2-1	CASSPRTGTSSYNEQFF	TGTGCCAGCTCACCACGGACAGGTACGAGCTCCTACAATGAGCAGTTCTTC
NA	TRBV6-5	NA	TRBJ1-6	CASSYYRGESRSPLHF	TGTGCCAGCAGTTACTATCGGGGGGAATCGCGGTCACCCCTCCACTTT
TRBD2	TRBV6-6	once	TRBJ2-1	CASSYSTGGSYNEQFF	TGTGCCAGCAGTTACTCGACGGGAGGATCCTACAATGAGCAGTTCTTC
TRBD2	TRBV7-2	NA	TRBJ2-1	CASSLTSGGVNEQFF	TGTGCCAGCAGCCTGACTAGCGGGGGGGTGAATGAGCAGTTCTTC
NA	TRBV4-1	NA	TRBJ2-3	CASSLSASPTDTQYF	TGCGCCAGCAGCCTTAGCGCATCACCCACAGATACGCAGTATTTT
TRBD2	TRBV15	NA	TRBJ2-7	CATSRGISGSYEQYF	TGTGCCACCAGCAGAGGGATTAGCGGGTCTTACGAGCAGTACTTC
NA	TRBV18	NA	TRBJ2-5	CASSPRGRGRETQYF	TGTGCCAGCTCACCCAGAGGGAGGGGGAGGGAGACCCAGTACTTC
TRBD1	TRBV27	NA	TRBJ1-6	CASSPSLIQGAIPLHF	TGTGCCAGCAGTCCTTCACTAATACAGGGGGCCATACCCCTCCACTTT
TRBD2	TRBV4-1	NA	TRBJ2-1	CASSLTPGLGYNEQFF	TGCGCCAGCAGCCTGACACCGGGACTAGGGTACAATGAGCAGTTCTTC
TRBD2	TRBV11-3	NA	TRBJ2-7	CASSLSREGEQYF	TGTGCCAGCAGCTTATCGCGGGAGGGTGAGCAGTACTTC
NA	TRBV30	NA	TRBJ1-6	CAWSRPGHGNSPLHF	TGTGCCTGGAGCCGACCGGGACATGGTAATTCACCCCTCCACTTT
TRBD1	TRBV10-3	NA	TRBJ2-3	CAISPGQGSTDTQYF	TGTGCCATCAGTCCCGGACAGGGGAGCACAGATACGCAGTATTTT
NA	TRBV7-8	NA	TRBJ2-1	CASSLELRDEREQFF	TGTGCCAGCAGCTTAGAGCTGCGGGACGAGAGGGAGCAGTTCTTC
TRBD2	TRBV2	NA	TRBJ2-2	CASSDRQPGLAGNTGELFF	TGTGCCAGCAGTGATAGGCAGCCGGGACTAGCGGGGAACACCGGGGAGCTGTTTTTT
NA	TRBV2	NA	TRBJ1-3	CASSDVRGTRNTIYF	TGTGCCAGCAGTGATGTACGGGGAACTCGAAACACCATATATTTT
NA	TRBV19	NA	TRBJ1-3	CASSTPAGVSGNTIYF	TGTGCCAGTAGTACTCCGGCGGGGGTATCTGGAAACACCATATATTTT
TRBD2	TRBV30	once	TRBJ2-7	CAWSGRAGAPYEQYF	TGTGCCTGGAGTGGCCGAGCGGGGGCGCCCTACGAGCAGTACTTC
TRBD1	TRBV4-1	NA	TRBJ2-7	CASSQVGQGAGEQYF	TGCGCCAGCAGCCAAGTGGGACAGGGGGCGGGTGAGCAGTACTTC
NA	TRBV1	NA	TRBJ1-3	CTSSQEVRQGPGNTIYF	TGCACCAGCAGCCAAGAGGTCCGACAGGGCCCTGGCAACACCATATATTTT
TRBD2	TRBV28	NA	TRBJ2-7	CASGLRGRAQYEQYF	TGTGCCAGCGGGCTGCGCGGGAGGGCCCAATACGAGCAGTACTTC
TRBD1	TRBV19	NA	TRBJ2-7	CASSISGTGGYIFSEQYF	TGTGCCAGTAGTATTTCCGGGACAGGGGGTTATATTTTCTCCGAGCAGTACTTC
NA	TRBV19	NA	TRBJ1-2	CARNPTEVNYGYTF	TGTGCCAGAAATCCGACGGAGGTGAACTATGGCTACACCTTC
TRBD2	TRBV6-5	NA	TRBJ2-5	CASSPSGGAGETQYF	TGTGCCAGCAGTCCTAGCGGGGGGGCAGGGGAGACCCAGTACTTC
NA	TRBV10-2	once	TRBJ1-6	CASSELGAQNSPLHF	TGCGCCAGCAGTGAGCTAGGGGCCCAGAATTCACCCCTCCACTTT
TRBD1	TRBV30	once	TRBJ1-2	CACPTSRQGAFGYTF	TGTGCCTGCCCGACGAGCAGACAGGGGGCATTTGGCTACACCTTC
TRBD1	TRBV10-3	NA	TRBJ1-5	CAISEQGGQPQHF	TGTGCCATCAGTGAACAGGGGGGCCAGCCCCAGCATTTT
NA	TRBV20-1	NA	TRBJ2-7	CSASAIREQYF	TGCAGTGCTAGTGCAATTAGAGAGCAGTACTTC
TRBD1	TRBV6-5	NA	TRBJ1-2	CASSWTGGIYGYTF	TGTGCCAGCAGTTGGACAGGGGGTATATATGGCTACACCTTC
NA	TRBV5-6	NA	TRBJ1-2	CASSSTEPLHGYTF	TGTGCCAGCAGCTCGACAGAGCCCCTGCATGGCTACACCTTC
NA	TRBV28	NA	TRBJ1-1	CASSSPGVNTEAFF	TGTGCCAGCAGTTCCCCCGGGGTGAACACTGAAGCTTTCTTT
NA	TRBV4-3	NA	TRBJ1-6	CASSQASRLSPLHF	TGCGCCAGCAGCCAAGCCAGCAGGTTATCACCCCTCCACTTT